These 22 T cell receptor beta chains originate from one sample sequenced in a study of blood T cell repertoires in COVID-19. Generated by immunoSEQ multiplex PCR, the TCRdb table keeps only in-frame clones and is missing some. The repertoire holds about 260,000 clones, with approximately 86% as singletons. Sequenced input: peripheral blood. The source is a man in his thirties or forties with active or convalescent COVID-19.

The chain has TRBV5-4 and TRBJ2-7; 12 nucleotides line up with TRBD1. This CDR3 comprises 15 residues. Germline V lookup: CDR1 SGHNT, CDR2 YYREEE (reference sequence). Trimming cost V 4 bases and J 5 bases; bases outside gene matches: 7. CDR3 DNA sequence: TGTGCCAGCAGCCGCGGGACAGGGGGCGGGAACGAGCAGTACTTC. The encoded protein is CASSRGTGGGNEQYF.

Here the CDR3 reads CASGLAGGQSGELFF. CDR3 DNA: TGTGCCAGCGGACTAGCGGGGGGGCAGAGCGGGGAGCTGTTTTTT. The chain is built from TRBV9 and TRBJ2-2; 15 bases fit TRBD2. The J segment lost 7 bases and the V segment lost 7 bases, leaving 5 bases of the junction unmatched. The CDR3 contains 15 residues. The germline CDR1 and CDR2 sequences are SGDLS and YYNGEE. The complete variable domain, with remaining parts taken from reference TRBV9 and TRBJ2-2, reads DSGVTQTPKHLITATGQRVTLRCSPRSGDLSVYWYQQSLDQGLQFLIQYYNGEERAKGNILERFSAQQFPDLHSELNLSSLELGDSALYFCASGLAGGQSGELFFGEGSRLTVL.

In DNA, the CDR3 is TGCGCCACGGGACTAAATTACAATGAGCAGTTCTTC. Residues: CATGLNYNEQFF. The chain carries TRBV10-1 and TRBJ2-1; 7 nucleotides align to TRBD2. CDR1 WNHNN and CDR2 SYGVQD come from the germline V gene (reference sequence). CDR3 length: 12 residues. After removal of 10 bases from V and 4 bases from J, the junction contained 4 bases not matched to a gene.

This chain joins TRBV5-1 and TRBJ2-7; D is possibly TRBD1 (6 bases). The CDR3 sequence is 18 residues long. V dropped 0 bases and J dropped 7 bases, with 26 bases sitting between them. Per germline, CDR1 SGHRS and CDR2 YFSETQ. The chain's CDR3 is CASSLAFSPGQGVREQYF. CDR3 nucleotide sequence: TGCGCCAGCAGCTTGGCTTTCTCCCCGGGACAAGGGGTGAGGGAGCAGTACTTC.

The chain combines TRBV15 with TRBJ2-2; possible D gene TRBD2, 6 bases. From germline, CDR1 is LNHNV and CDR2 YYDKDF (reference sequence). This CDR3 is built from 16 residues. Trimming cost V 0 bases and J 5 bases, with 13 bases left between them. The CDR3 is CATSRDLAGFTGELFF. CDR3 in DNA: TGTGCCACCAGCAGAGATTTGGCGGGGTTTACCGGGGAGCTGTTTTTT.

V and J are TRBV19 and TRBJ1-1; D ambiguous. V lost 7 bases and J lost 6, with 18 bases in between. The CDR3 covers 14 residues. Germline CDR1 and CDR2: LNHDA and SQIVND (reference sequence). CDR3 nucleotides: TGTGCCAGTAAAACGATCGGGTTTAACTCTGAAGCTTTCTTT. Amino acids: CASKTIGFNSEAFF. The full variable domain, with the rest looked up from reference TRBV19 and TRBJ1-1, is DGGITQSPKYLFRKEGQNVTLSCEQNLNHDAMYWYRQDPGQGLRLIYYSQIVNDFQKGDIAEGYSVSREKKESFPLTVTSAQKNPTAFYLCASKTIGFNSEAFFGQGTRLTVV.

This chain connects TRBV19 to TRBJ1-1; D possibly corresponds to TRBD1 (6 bases). The CDR3 is 12 residues long. V shed 2 bases and J shed 8 bases, with 9 bases lying between them. Germline lookup yields CDR1 LNHDA and CDR2 SQIVND (reference sequence). The CDR3 loop reads CASSIWQGEAFF. Written as DNA, the CDR3 is TGTGCCAGTAGTATATGGCAGGGGGAAGCTTTCTTT.

The genes are TRBV5-1 and TRBJ1-5, with D possibly TRBD1 on 5 matching bases. Germline CDR1 and CDR2: SGHRS and YFSETQ. This CDR3 has 14 residues. V was shortened by 5 bases and J by 1 base, with 10 bases between the two germline ends. In DNA form, the CDR3 reads TGCGCCAGCAGGGTAGGGGAAAGCAATCAGCCCCAGCATTTT. Its translation is CASRVGESNQPQHF.

This clone has just one count. This sequence joins TRBV7-2 and TRBJ1-2, with 7 positions matching TRBD1. Trimming at V came to 2 bases and at J to 3 bases, leaving 12 bases not matched to a gene. This CDR3 is 17 amino acids long. Germline V CDR1 and CDR2: SGHTA, FQGNSA. The CDR3 reads CASSLRYAGGEDYGYTF. DNA of the CDR3: TGTGCCAGCAGCTTAAGATACGCAGGGGGAGAGGACTATGGCTACACCTTC.

This rearrangement joins TRBV30 to TRBJ1-1, with D maybe TRBD1 (5 bases). The germline V gene has CDR1 GTSNPN and CDR2 SVGIG (reference sequence). The CDR3 loop spans 13 amino acids. Trimming removed 1 base from V and 4 bases from J, with 10 bases in between. CDR3 protein: CAWSGGRSTEAFF. In DNA form, the CDR3 reads TGTGCCTGGAGTGGGGGGAGGAGCACTGAAGCTTTCTTT.

This clone is a singleton in its sample. V is TRBV5-6 and J is TRBJ2-3, with D perhaps matching TRBD1 (6 bases). CDR3 length equals 16 residues. V was cut by 0 bases and J by 0 bases, with 11 bases left in between. Germline CDR1 is SGHDT and CDR2 is YYEEEE. The chain's CDR3 is CASSLGTGRSTDTQYF. CDR3 bases: TGTGCCAGCAGCTTGGGTACAGGGCGAAGCACAGATACGCAGTATTTT.

The V and J genes are TRBV2 and TRBJ1-2; D may be TRBD1 (5 bases). The CDR3 length is 14 residues. Germline V lookup: CDR1 SNHLY, CDR2 FYNNEI. V lost 1 base to trimming and J lost 7 bases, with 13 bases between them. CDR3 nucleotide sequence: TGTGCCAGCAGTGAAGAGACAGAGCTGACTGGCTACACCTTC. It translates to CASSEETELTGYTF.

The V gene is TRBV9, the J gene TRBJ2-6; a possible D gene is TRBD1 (6 bases). Between the trimmed V and J ends, which lost 4 bases and 2 bases, there was a span of 16 bases. Per germline, CDR1 SGDLS and CDR2 YYNGEE. The CDR3 length is 17 residues. CDR3 loop: CASSPGHLSPGANVLTF. The CDR3 coding sequence is TGTGCCAGCAGCCCGGGACACCTCAGCCCTGGGGCCAACGTCCTGACTTTC.

The gene calls are TRBV7-9 and TRBJ1-2, with no clear D. This CDR3 is 13 amino acids long. Germline CDR1 SEHNR, CDR2 FQNEAQ (reference sequence). V was cut by 1 base and J by 8 bases, with 11 bases left in between. CDR3: CASSLGGYRGYTF. CDR3 DNA: TGTGCCAGCAGCTTAGGTGGTTATCGGGGCTACACCTTC.

The rearrangement uses TRBV14 and TRBJ2-3; TRBD2 agrees at 12 bases. Germline V CDR1 and CDR2: SGHDN, FVKESK. CDR3 length: 17 amino acids. Unmatched junction bases numbered 10, after V lost 5 bases and J lost 4 bases. The chain's CDR3 is CASSEALLAGGADTQYF. CDR3 in DNA: TGTGCCAGCAGCGAAGCCCTACTAGCGGGGGGAGCAGATACGCAGTATTTT.

CDR3 protein: CASSVVGQTFQETQYF. The CDR3 bases are TGTGCCAGCAGCGTAGTGGGACAGACCTTCCAAGAGACCCAGTACTTC. The gene calls are TRBV9 and TRBJ2-5; TRBD1 matches at 7 bases. The length of the CDR3 is 16 residues. Unmatched junction bases numbered 6, after V lost 0 bases and J lost 1 base. CDR1 is SGDLS and CDR2 is YYNGEE in the germline V gene. The variable domain in full, with the rest retrieved from reference TRBV9 and TRBJ2-5, is DSGVTQTPKHLITATGQRVTLRCSPRSGDLSVYWYQQSLDQGLQFLIQYYNGEERAKGNILERFSAQQFPDLHSELNLSSLELGDSALYFCASSVVGQTFQETQYFGPGTRLLVL.

The chain is built from TRBV2 and TRBJ2-2; 8 positions match TRBD2. Looked up from germline, CDR1 is SNHLY and CDR2 is FYNNEI. The V segment lost 3 bases and the J segment 4 bases; nucleotides outside the gene matches: 4. The CDR3 has 15 amino acids. The DNA for the CDR3 is TGTGCCAGCAGTGATCGACTAGCGAGCACCGGGGAGCTGTTTTTT. Its translation: CASSDRLASTGELFF.

A few counts support this clone. The V and J genes are TRBV11-2 and TRBJ2-7; the match to TRBD1 covers 7 bases. Germline V gene sequence: CDR1 SGHAT, CDR2 FQNNGV. The CDR3 extends over 13 amino acids. The ends lost 6 bases at V and 3 bases at J; junction bases unmatched: 5. In nucleotides, the CDR3 is TGTGCCAGCAGGGGGACAGCAAACTACGAGCAGTACTTC. The encoded protein is CASRGTANYEQYF.

V gene TRBV12-3 or TRBV12-4 combines with J gene TRBJ1-1; the match to TRBD1 covers 7 bases. The V and J ends lost 5 bases and 11 bases, in that order; junction bases with no gene match: 11. The length of the CDR3 is 13 residues. CDR3 protein: CASSLQGSGQAFF. The CDR3 coding sequence is TGTGCCAGCAGTCTACAGGGGTCGGGGCAGGCTTTCTTT.

The V call is TRBV18, the J call TRBJ1-3, with D perhaps matching TRBD1 (5 bases). V was pared by 2 bases and J by 4 bases, with 18 bases between. The CDR3 extends over 17 amino acids. Germline loops: CDR1 KGHSH, CDR2 LQKENI. Here the CDR3 reads CASSPLAWGENGNTIYF. DNA of the CDR3: TGTGCCAGCTCACCATTAGCGTGGGGGGAAAACGGAAACACCATATATTTT. Combining the CDR3 with reference TRBV18 and TRBJ1-3 gives the whole variable domain NAGVMQNPRHLVRRRGQEARLRCSPMKGHSHVYWYRQLPEEGLKFMVYLQKENIIDESGMPKERFSAEFPKEGPSILRIQQVVRGDSAAYFCASSPLAWGENGNTIYFGEGSWLTVV.

The chain employs TRBV5-1 and TRBJ1-1, with a tentative D call TRBD1 (6 bases). CDR1 is SGHRS and CDR2 is YFSETQ in the germline V gene. Trimming took off 7 bases at V and 2 bases at J, with 18 bases between the two ends. This CDR3 has 15 amino acids. The CDR3 here is CASRSRDIGNTEAFF. The CDR3 coding sequence is TGCGCCAGCCGCTCCCGGGACATCGGTAACACTGAAGCTTTCTTT.

The genes are TRBV4-1 and TRBJ1-1; 8 bases fit TRBD1. This CDR3 region has 14 residues. From germline, CDR1 is MGHRA and CDR2 YSYEKL. Trimming took 2 bases from V and 7 from J; bases not matched to a gene: 6. CDR3 residues: CASSQMQGAGEAFF. The CDR3 nucleotides read TGCGCCAGCAGCCAAATGCAGGGGGCCGGTGAAGCTTTCTTT.